The 29 T cell receptor beta chains reported below all come from one sample, sequenced in a study of blood T cell repertoires in COVID-19. Method: immunoSEQ multiplex PCR; TCRdb's copy keeps in-frame clones and lacks some. Of 200,000 to 300,000 clones in the sample, just over 85% are singletons; the top ten hold over 1.5%. What was sequenced was PBMCs or T cells enriched from blood (not recorded which). Receptors were obtained from a man between 35 and 55 years old who had recovered from COVID-19.

The rearrangement uses TRBV5-1 and TRBJ2-5; TRBD1 matches 8 bases. The CDR3 has 14 residues. J was trimmed by 3 bases and V by 4 bases; bases with no gene match: 5. Germline V CDR1 and CDR2: SGHRS, YFSETQ. The CDR3 is CASSRDRSEETQYF. The DNA for the CDR3 is TGCGCCAGCAGCAGGGACAGGTCCGAAGAGACCCAGTACTTC.

The chain combines TRBV30 with TRBJ2-1, with 10 bases that match TRBD2. This CDR3 spans 15 amino acids. Unmatched junction bases numbered 2, after V lost 3 bases and J lost 0 bases. In germline, CDR1 is GTSNPN, CDR2 SVGIG (reference sequence). The CDR3 DNA reads as TGTGCCTGGAGAGCGGGGGGGAGCTCCTACAATGAGCAGTTCTTC. Translation gives CAWRAGGSSYNEQFF.

This clone appeared a single time. The J gene is TRBJ2-1, the V gene TRBV18; TRBD2 aligns across 9 bases. Per the germline V gene, CDR1 is KGHSH and CDR2 is LQKENI. The CDR3 loop spans 15 amino acids. V lost 1 base to trimming and J lost 3 bases; unmatched junction nucleotides: 1. This CDR3 is CASSPRTSVYNEQFF. CDR3 in DNA: TGTGCCAGCTCACCACGGACTAGCGTCTACAATGAGCAGTTCTTC. The full variable domain, completed using reference TRBV18 and TRBJ2-1, is NAGVMQNPRHLVRRRGQEARLRCSPMKGHSHVYWYRQLPEEGLKFMVYLQKENIIDESGMPKERFSAEFPKEGPSILRIQQVVRGDSAAYFCASSPRTSVYNEQFFGPGTRLTVL.

This clone was observed once. The chain has TRBV10-3 and TRBJ2-5, with 9 bases aligning to TRBD1. CDR1 ENHRY and CDR2 SYGVKD come from the germline V gene. The CDR3 covers 14 residues. V shed 8 bases, J shed 5 bases, and the junction held 9 bases outside the gene matches. In nucleotides, the CDR3 is TGTGCCATCCAGGGACAGGGAATGGGGGAGACCCAGTACTTC. It is translated as CAIQGQGMGETQYF.

The chain links TRBV7-3 to TRBJ2-1; 10 nucleotides line up with TRBD2. The CDR3 runs to 16 residues. J was trimmed by 8 bases and V by 2 bases; bases with no gene match: 9. CDR1 is SGHTA, CDR2 FQGTGA, per germline. The CDR3 coding sequence is TGTGCCAGCAGCTTAGATCCCCTAGCGGGGGTCTATGAGCAGTTCTTC. Its protein product is CASSLDPLAGVYEQFF.

J is TRBJ2-3 and V is TRBV7-2; TRBD2 matches at 12 bases. Trimming at V came to 1 base and at J to 4 bases, leaving 3 bases not matched to a gene. Germline V lookup: CDR1 SGHTA, CDR2 FQGNSA. This CDR3 contains 16 residues. The CDR3, as DNA: TGTGCCAGCAGCTTAGAGGCTAGCGGGGGGGCAGATACGCAGTATTTT. Translated, it gives CASSLEASGGADTQYF.

The table lists this clone with a few counts. The gene calls are TRBV7-2 and TRBJ2-1; 8 positions match TRBD2. Trimming took 3 bases from V and 6 from J; bases not matched to a gene: 13. The CDR3 totals 17 residues. The germline V gene has CDR1 SGHTA and CDR2 FQGNSA. The CDR3 nucleotides are TGTGCCAGCAGCTTCGACGGGAGGGCCCTCACTAGCAATGAGCAGTTCTTC. Its translation: CASSFDGRALTSNEQFF.

The V call is TRBV11-3, the J call TRBJ2-1; TRBD2 aligns across 9 bases. Germline lookup yields CDR1 SGHNT and CDR2 YENEEA. This CDR3 contains 16 residues. V gave up 1 base and J gave up 6 bases; unmatched junction bases: 7. CDR3 coding DNA: TGTGCCAGCAGCTTAGGGCTAGCGGGAAGGGGCAATGAGCAGTTCTTC. It encodes CASSLGLAGRGNEQFF.

The CDR3 protein is CASSPRVFRRVETQYF. The DNA of the CDR3 is TGTGCCAGCTCTCCCCGGGTATTTCGCAGGGTGGAGACCCAGTACTTC. The V gene is TRBV18, the J gene TRBJ2-5; weak D call: TRBD1 (5 bases). With 6 bases removed from V and 5 bases from J, the gap between germline ends came to 22 bases. This CDR3 has 16 amino acids. Germline CDR1 KGHSH, CDR2 LQKENI.

In the case of this clone: A junction end diverges from the germline sequence, so it may reflect a read error. The CDR3 bases are TGCGCCAGCAGTTTGGGGGCGAACCAAGAGACCCAGTACTTC. Protein product: CASSLGANQETQYF. This rearrangement joins TRBV5-1 to TRBJ2-5, with D tentatively TRBD1 (6 bases). CDR1 is SGHRS, CDR2 YFSETQ, per germline. This CDR3 contains 14 residues.

With respect to this clone: The junction and the germline gene differ at one end; a read error may be behind it. The rearrangement uses TRBV29-1 and TRBJ1-1; TRBD1 is a possible D gene (5 bases). The CDR3 has 11 residues. The V gene's germline CDR1 is SQVTM and CDR2 ANQGSEA. Here the CDR3 reads CSTGVNTEAFF. As DNA, the CDR3 is TGTTCAACGGGGGTGAACACTGAAGCTTTCTTT. The entire variable domain, with the rest obtained from reference TRBV29-1 and TRBJ1-1, is as follows: SAVISQKPSRDICQRGTSLTIQCQVDSQVTMMFWYRQQPGQSLTLIATANQGSEATYESGFVIDKFPISRPNLTFSTLTVSNMSPEDSSIYLCSTGVNTEAFFGQGTRLTVV.

The chain recombines TRBV29-1 with TRBJ2-1, with 7 bases fitting TRBD2. V trimming: 4 bases; J trimming: 12 bases; junction bases outside the gene matches: 12. This CDR3 has 13 amino acids. CDR1 SQVTM and CDR2 ANQGSEA come from the germline V gene. The CDR3 region has the DNA TGCAGCGTTGCGGGGACTACCAGAGTGAGGCAGTTCTTC. The encoded protein is CSVAGTTRVRQFF.

J is TRBJ1-1 and V is TRBV5-1, with no clear D. Germline CDR1 reads SGHRS; CDR2 reads YFSETQ. The CDR3 runs 16 residues. The ends were cut back, 6 bases at V and 1 base at J, with 19 bases in the middle. Here the CDR3 reads CASTPRQGLPNTEAFF. The CDR3 bases are TGCGCCAGCACCCCGAGGCAAGGACTGCCGAACACTGAAGCTTTCTTT. The entire variable domain, with the rest obtained from reference TRBV5-1 and TRBJ1-1, is as follows: KAGVTQTPRYLIKTRGQQVTLSCSPISGHRSVSWYQQTPGQGLQFLFEYFSETQRNKGNFPGRFSGRQFSNSRSEMNVSTLELGDSALYLCASTPRQGLPNTEAFFGQGTRLTVV.

This clone has a single count. The V call is TRBV20-1, the J call TRBJ2-5; 9 positions match TRBD2. V lost 3 bases, J lost 5 bases, and 13 bases stayed unmatched. The CDR3 is 16 residues long. Looked up from germline, CDR1 is DFQATT and CDR2 is SNEGSKA (reference sequence). The CDR3 loop reads CSASVPRGGLTETQYF. The DNA of the CDR3 is TGCAGTGCTAGTGTCCCGCGGGGGGGCCTCACCGAGACCCAGTACTTC.

The gene calls are TRBV30 and TRBJ1-1; D unclear. The CDR3 length is 12 residues. V was clipped by 3 bases and J by 8 bases, with 13 bases between them. Germline assignment: CDR1 GTSNPN and CDR2 SVGIG (reference sequence). CDR3 sequence reads: CAWSLRGGEAFF. CDR3 bases: TGTGCCTGGAGCCTACGGGGAGGGGAAGCTTTCTTT. Together with reference TRBV30 and TRBJ1-1, the CDR3 gives the full variable domain: SQTIHQWPATLVQPVGSPLSLECTVEGTSNPNLYWYRQAAGRGLQLLFYSVGIGQISSEVPQNLSASRPQDRQFILSSKKLLLSDSGFYLCAWSLRGGEAFFGQGTRLTVV.

V is TRBV25-1 and J is TRBJ2-7; perhaps TRBD2 as D (6 bases). Between the trimmed V and J ends, which lost 3 bases and 2 bases, there was a span of 14 bases. The germline V gene has CDR1 MGHDK and CDR2 SYGVNS. The CDR3 totals 15 residues. CDR3 protein: CASSEWGGTAYEQYF. The CDR3 DNA reads TGTGCCAGCAGTGAGTGGGGCGGGACGGCCTACGAGCAGTACTTC.

This clone was seen a few times. Additional DNA sequences in this sample encode the identical CDR3. V and J are TRBV7-2 and TRBJ1-1; 7 bases are shared with TRBD1. Germline CDR1 and CDR2: SGHTA and FQGNSA. Germline trimming cut 5 bases from V and 2 bases from J; bases unmatched to any gene: 2. The CDR3 loop spans 13 amino acids. CDR3 bases: TGTGCCAGCAGCCGACAGGGAAACACTGAAGCTTTCTTT. Translating gives CASSRQGNTEAFF. The full variable domain, with the rest looked up from reference TRBV7-2 and TRBJ1-1, is GAGVSQSPSNKVTEKGKDVELRCDPISGHTALYWYRQSLGQGLEFLIYFQGNSAPDKSGLPSDRFSAERTGGSVSTLTIQRTQQEDSAVYLCASSRQGNTEAFFGQGTRLTVV.

This chain connects TRBV7-3 to TRBJ1-5, with D uncertain. Germline V gene data show CDR1 as SGHTA and CDR2 as FQGTGA. This CDR3 region has 12 residues. V dropped 2 bases and J dropped 7 bases, with 6 bases sitting between them. This CDR3 is CASSLPGQPQHF. CDR3 sequence (DNA): TGTGCCAGCAGCTTACCCGGGCAGCCCCAGCATTTT.

The rearrangement links TRBV28 to TRBJ2-7; D possibly corresponds to TRBD1 (6 bases). Germline assignment: CDR1 MDHEN and CDR2 SYDVKM. The CDR3 spans 17 residues. The germline V and J ends were trimmed by 7 bases and 3 bases, with 25 bases remaining between them. The DNA of the CDR3 is TGTGCCAGCAACGGACAGCGGTTGGGCGTAAGTGGCTACGAGCAGTACTTC. Protein sequence: CASNGQRLGVSGYEQYF.

This chain uses TRBV29-1 with TRBJ2-5; 11 nucleotides match TRBD1. The CDR3 consists of 14 residues. V dropped 7 bases and J dropped 5; count of bases not matched to a gene: 9. Germline V gene lookup returns CDR1 SQVTM and CDR2 ANQGSEA. The CDR3 nucleotides read TGCAGCGGCCAGCCGGGACAGGGGGGGGAGACCCAGTACTTC. Its protein product is CSGQPGQGGETQYF.

J is TRBJ1-2 and V is TRBV9; TRBD1 aligns across 7 bases. The germline CDR1 and CDR2 sequences are SGDLS and YYNGEE. With V trimmed by 0 bases and J by 5 bases, 7 bases remained unmatched. This CDR3 has 15 amino acids. Written as DNA, the CDR3 is TGTGCCAGCAGCGTAGACCGGGGACAGTCTTATGGCTACACCTTC. Protein sequence: CASSVDRGQSYGYTF.

This rearrangement joins TRBV2 to TRBJ2-7; the match to TRBD2 covers 10 bases. CDR3 length: 14 residues. CDR1 is SNHLY and CDR2 is FYNNEI in the germline V gene. V lost 7 bases to trimming and J lost 4 bases; unmatched junction nucleotides: 7. The CDR3 here is CASIRLAGVYEQYF. CDR3 nucleotides: TGTGCCAGCATCAGGCTAGCGGGGGTTTACGAGCAGTACTTC.

The V gene is TRBV10-2, the J gene TRBJ1-3; the D gene is possibly TRBD1 (6 bases). With 4 bases removed from V and 1 base from J, the gap between germline ends came to 8 bases. The CDR3 contains 14 residues. Per germline, CDR1 WSHSY and CDR2 SAAADI. CDR3 residues: CASSVTGSGNTIYF. DNA for the CDR3: TGCGCCAGCAGTGTGACAGGTTCTGGAAACACCATATATTTT.

V gene TRBV12-5 combines with J gene TRBJ2-1, with 7 bases identical to TRBD2. Germline assignment: CDR1 LGHNT and CDR2 FRNRAP. V shed 4 bases and J 9 bases; nucleotides not matched to a gene: 0. CDR3 length: 11 amino acids. The CDR3 DNA follows: TGTGCTAGTGGTTGGGGGGGTGAGCAGTTCTTC. Protein: CASGWGGEQFF.

V is TRBV7-9 and J is TRBJ1-2; maybe TRBD1 (5 bases). Trimming left V 4 bases short and J 5 bases short, with 11 bases between. The CDR3 covers 13 residues. Germline V gives CDR1 SEHNR, CDR2 FQNEAQ (reference sequence). The CDR3 nucleotides are TGTGCCAGCAGCTCCGAAGGGGATTATGGCTACACCTTC. It translates to CASSSEGDYGYTF.

The chain combines TRBV2 with TRBJ2-5; 8 bases line up with TRBD2. The CDR3 length is 15 residues. Germline values: CDR1 SNHLY, CDR2 FYNNEI. J gave up 2 bases and V 2 bases, and 4 bases lay outside the gene matches. The CDR3 is CASSEWTSSQETQYF. The DNA for the CDR3 is TGTGCCAGCAGTGAATGGACTAGCTCTCAAGAGACCCAGTACTTC.

V usage is TRBV11-2 and J usage is TRBJ2-5; 13 bases align to TRBD2. In germline, CDR1 is SGHAT, CDR2 FQNNGV. V dropped 7 bases and J dropped 1; count of bases not matched to a gene: 6. This CDR3 region has 16 residues. The CDR3 bases are TGTGCCAGCACCATACTAGCGGGGGGGCCCCAAGAGACCCAGTACTTC. Protein sequence: CASTILAGGPQETQYF. Drawing the rest from reference TRBV11-2 and TRBJ2-5, the complete variable domain is EAGVAQSPRYKIIEKRQSVAFWCNPISGHATLYWYQQILGQGPKLLIQFQNNGVVDDSQLPKDRFSAERLKGVDSTLKIQPAKLEDSAVYLCASTILAGGPQETQYFGPGTRLLVL.

CDR3 loop: CASSLTSGGTDTQYF. CDR3 coding DNA: TGTGCCAGCAGCTTAACTAGCGGGGGCACAGATACGCAGTATTTT. The gene calls are TRBV11-3 and TRBJ2-3; 10 nucleotides agree with TRBD2. Germline V gene sequence: CDR1 SGHNT, CDR2 YENEEA. After removal of 2 bases from V and 1 base from J, the junction contained 0 bases not matched to a gene. The CDR3 runs to 15 residues. Full variable domain (missing parts from reference TRBV11-3 and TRBJ2-3): EAGVVQSPRYKIIEKKQPVAFWCNPISGHNTLYWYLQNLGQGPELLIRYENEEAVDDSQLPKDRFSAERLKGVDSTLKIQPAELGDSAVYLCASSLTSGGTDTQYFGPGTRLTVL.

The chain couples TRBV4-1 to TRBJ2-7, with a possible D match to TRBD1 (6 bases). Trimming stripped 2 bases from V and 7 bases from J, with 15 bases between. CDR3 length: 14 residues. The germline V gene has CDR1 MGHRA and CDR2 YSYEKL. CDR3 region: CASSQIGRTVEQYF. CDR3 nucleotides: TGCGCCAGCAGCCAAATCGGAAGGACAGTGGAGCAGTACTTC.